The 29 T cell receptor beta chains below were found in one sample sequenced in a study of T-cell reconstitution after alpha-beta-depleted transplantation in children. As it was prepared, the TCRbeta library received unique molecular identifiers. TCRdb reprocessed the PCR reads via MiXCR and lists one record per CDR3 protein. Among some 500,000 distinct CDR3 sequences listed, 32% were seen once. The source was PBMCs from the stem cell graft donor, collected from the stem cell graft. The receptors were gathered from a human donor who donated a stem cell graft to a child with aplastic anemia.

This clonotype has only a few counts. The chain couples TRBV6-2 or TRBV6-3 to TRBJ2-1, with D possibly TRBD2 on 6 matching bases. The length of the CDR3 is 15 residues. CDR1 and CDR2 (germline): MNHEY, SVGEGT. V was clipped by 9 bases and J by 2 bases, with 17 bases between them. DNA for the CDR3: TGTGCCAGTTCCCTGTGGGGGGTCCCCTACAATGAGCAGTTCTTC. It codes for CASSLWGVPYNEQFF.

CDR3 region: CAISPGKSNQPQHF. The CDR3 coding sequence is TGTGCCATCAGCCCAGGGAAAAGCAATCAGCCCCAGCATTTT. V and J are TRBV10-3 and TRBJ1-5; D is possibly TRBD1 (5 bases). V was clipped by 6 bases and J by 1 base, with 10 bases between them. This CDR3 is 14 amino acids long. Per the germline V gene, CDR1 is ENHRY and CDR2 is SYGVKD.

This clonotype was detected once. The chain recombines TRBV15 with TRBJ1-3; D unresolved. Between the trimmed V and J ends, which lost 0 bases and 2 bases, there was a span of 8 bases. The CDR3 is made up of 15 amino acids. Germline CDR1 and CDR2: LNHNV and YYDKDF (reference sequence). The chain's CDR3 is CATSRDPGPGNTIYF. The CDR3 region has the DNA TGTGCCACCAGCAGAGATCCAGGACCTGGAAACACCATATATTTT.

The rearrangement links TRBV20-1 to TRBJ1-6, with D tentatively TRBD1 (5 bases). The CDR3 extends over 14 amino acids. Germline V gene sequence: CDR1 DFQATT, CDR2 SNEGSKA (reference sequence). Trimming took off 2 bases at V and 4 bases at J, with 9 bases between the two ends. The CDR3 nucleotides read TGCAGTGCTAGATCGGGACTTTATAATTCACCCCTCCACTTT. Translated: CSARSGLYNSPLHF.

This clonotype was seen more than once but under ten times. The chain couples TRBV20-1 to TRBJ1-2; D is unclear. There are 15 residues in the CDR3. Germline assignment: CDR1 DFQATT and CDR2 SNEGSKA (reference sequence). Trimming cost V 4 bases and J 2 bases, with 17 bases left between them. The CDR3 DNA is TGCAGTGCTACATCTTCCGGGAAAGGAAACTATGGCTACACCTTC. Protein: CSATSSGKGNYGYTF.

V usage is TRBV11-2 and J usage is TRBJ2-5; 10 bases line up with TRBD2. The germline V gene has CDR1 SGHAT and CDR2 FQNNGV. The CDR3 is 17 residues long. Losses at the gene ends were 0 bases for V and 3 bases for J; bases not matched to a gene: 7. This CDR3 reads CASSLDRPLAGEETQYF. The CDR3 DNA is TGTGCCAGCAGCTTAGACCGGCCTCTAGCGGGAGAAGAGACCCAGTACTTC.

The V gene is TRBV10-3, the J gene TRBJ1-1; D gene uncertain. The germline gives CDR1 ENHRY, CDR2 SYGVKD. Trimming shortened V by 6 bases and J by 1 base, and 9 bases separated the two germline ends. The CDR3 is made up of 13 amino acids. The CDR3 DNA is TGTGCCATCAGGTGGGGAGAGAACACTGAAGCTTTCTTT. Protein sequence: CAIRWGENTEAFF.

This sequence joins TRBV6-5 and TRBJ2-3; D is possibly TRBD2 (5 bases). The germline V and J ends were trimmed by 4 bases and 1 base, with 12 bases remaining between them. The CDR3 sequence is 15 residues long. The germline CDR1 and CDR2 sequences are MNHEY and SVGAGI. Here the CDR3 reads CASSSPQAGTDTQYF. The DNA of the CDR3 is TGTGCCAGCAGTTCCCCCCAAGCGGGCACAGATACGCAGTATTTT.

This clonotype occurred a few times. The CDR3 sequence: CASSYYRGPYEQYF. The CDR3 DNA reads as TGTGCCAGCAGCTACTACCGGGGGCCCTACGAGCAGTACTTC. The chain carries TRBV7-2 and TRBJ2-7; tentatively, D is TRBD1 or TRBD2 (6 bases each). The germline V and J ends were trimmed by 4 bases and 2 bases, with 12 bases remaining between them. CDR1 SGHTA and CDR2 FQGNSA come from the germline V gene. The CDR3 contains 14 residues.

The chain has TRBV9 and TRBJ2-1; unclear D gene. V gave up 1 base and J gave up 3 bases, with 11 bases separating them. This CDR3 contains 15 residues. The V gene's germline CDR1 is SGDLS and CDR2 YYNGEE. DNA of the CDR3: TGTGCCAGCAGCGTATCTCCGACAAGCTACAATGAGCAGTTCTTC. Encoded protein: CASSVSPTSYNEQFF.

Here the CDR3 reads CASRSTSGTTEQYV. DNA of the CDR3: TGCGCCAGCAGATCGACTAGCGGGACAACCGAGCAGTACGTC. The chain is built from TRBV5-1 and TRBJ2-7; 11 bases are a match to TRBD2. There are 14 residues in the CDR3. Germline values: CDR1 SGHRS, CDR2 YFSETQ. V gave up 5 bases and J gave up 6 bases; unmatched junction bases: 7.

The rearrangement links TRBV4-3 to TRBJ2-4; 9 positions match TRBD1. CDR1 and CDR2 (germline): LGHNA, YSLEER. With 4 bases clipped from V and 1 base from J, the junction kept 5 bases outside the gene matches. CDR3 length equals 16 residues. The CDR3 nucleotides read TGCGCCAGCAGCCCTGGGACAGGGACGGCCAAAAACATTCAGTACTTC. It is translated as CASSPGTGTAKNIQYF.

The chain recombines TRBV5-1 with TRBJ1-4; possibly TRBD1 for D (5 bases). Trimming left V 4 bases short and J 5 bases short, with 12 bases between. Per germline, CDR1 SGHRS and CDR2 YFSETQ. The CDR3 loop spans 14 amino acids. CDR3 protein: CASSPDSTNEKLFF. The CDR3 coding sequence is TGCGCCAGCAGCCCCGACAGTACGAATGAAAAACTGTTTTTT.

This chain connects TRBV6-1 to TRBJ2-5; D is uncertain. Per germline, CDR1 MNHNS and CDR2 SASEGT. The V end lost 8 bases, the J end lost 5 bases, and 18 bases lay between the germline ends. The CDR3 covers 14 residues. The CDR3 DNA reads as TGTGCCAGCCATAAGACTGGAACCAGGGAGACCCAGTACTTC. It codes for CASHKTGTRETQYF.

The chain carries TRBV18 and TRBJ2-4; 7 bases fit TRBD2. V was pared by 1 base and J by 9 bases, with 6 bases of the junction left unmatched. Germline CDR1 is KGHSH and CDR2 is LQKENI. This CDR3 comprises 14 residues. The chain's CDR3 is CASSPQGGVAIQYF. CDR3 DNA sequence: TGTGCCAGCTCACCACAGGGAGGGGTCGCCATTCAGTACTTC.

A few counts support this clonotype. The CDR3 bases are TGCAGTGCACCCTATGCGACAAGGGAAGGGACCCAGTACTTC. Its protein is CSAPYATREGTQYF. The chain couples TRBV20-1 to TRBJ2-5; D ambiguous. This CDR3 is built from 14 residues. CDR1 is DFQATT and CDR2 is SNEGSKA in the germline V gene (reference sequence). Trimming removed 6 bases at V and 7 bases at J, with 21 bases between.

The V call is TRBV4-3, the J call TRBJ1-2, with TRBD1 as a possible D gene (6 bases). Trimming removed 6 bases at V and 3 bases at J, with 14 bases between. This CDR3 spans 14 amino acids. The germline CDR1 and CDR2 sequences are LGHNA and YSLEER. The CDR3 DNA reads TGCGCCAGCAGTTTCACAGGGAGTGACTATGGCTACACCTTC. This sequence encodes CASSFTGSDYGYTF.

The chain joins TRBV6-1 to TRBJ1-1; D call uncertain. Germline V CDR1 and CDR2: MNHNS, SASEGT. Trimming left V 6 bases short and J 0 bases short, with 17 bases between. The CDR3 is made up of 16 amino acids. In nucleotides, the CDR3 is TGTGCCAGCAGGCTCCACTCAGAGAGTATGAACACTGAAGCTTTCTTT. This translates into CASRLHSESMNTEAFF.

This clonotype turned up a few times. The CDR3 sequence: CSGTQGSAYNEQFF. The CDR3 DNA reads TGCAGCGGTACACAGGGATCCGCCTACAATGAGCAGTTCTTC. The chain is built from TRBV29-1 and TRBJ2-1; D may be TRBD1 (6 bases). This CDR3 has 14 residues. In germline, CDR1 is SQVTM, CDR2 ANQGSEA. V was pared by 7 bases and J by 2 bases, with 15 bases between.

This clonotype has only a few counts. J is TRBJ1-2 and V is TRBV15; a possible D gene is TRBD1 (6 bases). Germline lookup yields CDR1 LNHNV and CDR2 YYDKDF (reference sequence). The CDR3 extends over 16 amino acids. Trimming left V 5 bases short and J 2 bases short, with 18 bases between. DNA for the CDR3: TGTGCCACCAGCCTGGGGACATCCGATTCCAACTATGGCTACACCTTC. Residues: CATSLGTSDSNYGYTF.

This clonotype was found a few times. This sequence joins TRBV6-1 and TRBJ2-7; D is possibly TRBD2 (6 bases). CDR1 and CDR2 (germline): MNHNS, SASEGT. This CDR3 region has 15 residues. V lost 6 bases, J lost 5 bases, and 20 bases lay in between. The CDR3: CASSLGRESPNEQYF. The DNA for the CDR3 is TGTGCCAGCAGCCTAGGGCGGGAATCTCCAAACGAGCAGTACTTC.

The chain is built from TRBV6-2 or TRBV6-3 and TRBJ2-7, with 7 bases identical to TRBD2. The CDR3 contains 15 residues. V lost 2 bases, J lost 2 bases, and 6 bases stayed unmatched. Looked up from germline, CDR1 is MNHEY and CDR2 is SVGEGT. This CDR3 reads CASSYGGRNPYEQYV. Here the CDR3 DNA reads TGTGCCAGCAGTTACGGCGGGAGAAACCCCTACGAGCAGTACGTC.

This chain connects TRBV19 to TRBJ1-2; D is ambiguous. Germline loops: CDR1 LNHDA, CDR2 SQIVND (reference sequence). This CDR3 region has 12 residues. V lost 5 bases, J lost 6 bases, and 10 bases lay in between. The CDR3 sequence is CASSRSPDGYTF. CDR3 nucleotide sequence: TGTGCCAGTAGTCGGTCTCCGGATGGCTACACCTTC.

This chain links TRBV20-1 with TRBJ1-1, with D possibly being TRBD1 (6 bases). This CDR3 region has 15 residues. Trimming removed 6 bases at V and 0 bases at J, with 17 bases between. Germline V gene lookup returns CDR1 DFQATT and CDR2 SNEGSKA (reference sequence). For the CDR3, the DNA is TGCAGTGCCCCGGGGGGCCTAAAAATGAACACTGAAGCTTTCTTT. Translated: CSAPGGLKMNTEAFF.

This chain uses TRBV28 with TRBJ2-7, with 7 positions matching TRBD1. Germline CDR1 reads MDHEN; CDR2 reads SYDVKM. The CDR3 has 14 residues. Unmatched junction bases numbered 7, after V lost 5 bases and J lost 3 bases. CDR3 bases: TGTGCCAGCAGTCCCCGGGACAGCGACTACGAGCAGTACTTC. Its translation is CASSPRDSDYEQYF. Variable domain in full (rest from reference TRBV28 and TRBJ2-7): DVKVTQSSRYLVKRTGEKVFLECVQDMDHENMFWYRQDPGLGLRLIYFSYDVKMKEKGDIPEGYSVSREKKERFSLILESASTNQTSMYLCASSPRDSDYEQYFGPGTRLTVT.

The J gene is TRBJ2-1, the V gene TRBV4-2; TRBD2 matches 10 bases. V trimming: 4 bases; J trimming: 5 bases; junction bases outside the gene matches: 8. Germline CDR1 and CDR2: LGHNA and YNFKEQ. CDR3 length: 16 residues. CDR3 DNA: TGTGCCAGCAGCCCGTCCGGGACTAGCGCTGACAATGAGCAGTTCTTC. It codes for CASSPSGTSADNEQFF.

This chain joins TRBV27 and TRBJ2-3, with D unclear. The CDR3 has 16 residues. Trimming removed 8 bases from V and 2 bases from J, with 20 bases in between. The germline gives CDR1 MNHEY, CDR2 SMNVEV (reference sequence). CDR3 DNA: TGTGCCAGCGCCCTCCTGGGGTTCTCGTCCACAGATACGCAGTATTTT. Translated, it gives CASALLGFSSTDTQYF.

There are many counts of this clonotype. The CDR3 spells CASSYSLAGVGNEQFF. The CDR3 DNA reads TGTGCCAGCAGTTACTCCTTAGCGGGAGTGGGCAATGAGCAGTTCTTC. The chain has TRBV6-5 and TRBJ2-1, with 9 bases lining up with TRBD2. With 0 bases clipped from V and 6 bases from J, the junction kept 6 bases outside the gene matches. The germline V gene has CDR1 MNHEY and CDR2 SVGAGI. This CDR3 is built from 16 residues.

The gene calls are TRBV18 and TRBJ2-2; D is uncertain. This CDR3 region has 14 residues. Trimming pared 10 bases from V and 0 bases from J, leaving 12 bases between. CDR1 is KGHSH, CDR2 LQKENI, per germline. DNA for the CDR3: TGTGCCACCGCCCAGGCTTCGAACACCGGGGAGCTGTTTTTT. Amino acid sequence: CATAQASNTGELFF. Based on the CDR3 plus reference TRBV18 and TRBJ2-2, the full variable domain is NAGVMQNPRHLVRRRGQEARLRCSPMKGHSHVYWYRQLPEEGLKFMVYLQKENIIDESGMPKERFSAEFPKEGPSILRIQQVVRGDSAAYFCATAQASNTGELFFGEGSRLTVL.